These 23 T cell receptor beta chains were all obtained from the same sample, sequenced in a study of regulatory T cells in long-lasting Graves disease. Arm-PCR of CDR3 regions and iRepertoire HTBI primers were used to build TCR beta libraries. One entry per CDR3 protein results from TCRdb running MiXCR on the multiplex PCR reads. The table shows around 400,000 distinct CDR3 sequences, with 12% occurring only once. Specified time point: newly diagnosed GD, antithyroid drugs for less than 3 months. Generation of the TCR library employed RNA extracted from PBMCs. This sample was shared with a second study, whose subject was T cells in Graves' hyperthyroidism and ophthalmopathy.

Sequences were derived from peripheral blood mononuclear cells (PBMCs), sampled at new diagnosis, from a patient treated with antithyroid drugs. The receptors derive from a woman aged 18-29 years with Graves disease.

The chain uses TRBV6-1 and TRBJ2-1; 14 positions agree with TRBD2. CDR1 MNHNS and CDR2 SASEGT come from the germline V gene. Losses at the gene ends were 8 bases for V and 7 bases for J; bases not matched to a gene: 7. The CDR3 is made up of 15 amino acids. The CDR3: CASGKTSGGANEQFF. In DNA, the CDR3 is TGTGCCAGCGGGAAGACTAGCGGGGGGGCTAATGAGCAGTTCTTC.

This clonotype was counted at least ten times. The chain links TRBV7-9 to TRBJ1-1, with D possibly matching TRBD1 (5 bases). V lost 3 bases and J lost 8, with 7 bases in between. Per the germline V gene, CDR1 is SEHNR and CDR2 is FQNEAQ (reference sequence). This CDR3 has 11 residues. The CDR3 region has the DNA TGTGCCAGCAGCTTTGAGGGGGAAGCTTTCTTT. Translation gives CASSFEGEAFF.

This clonotype was counted ten times or more. This rearrangement joins TRBV27 to TRBJ1-1; no firm D call. Trimming took 0 bases from V and 7 from J, leaving 12 bases between them. Germline CDR1 is MNHEY and CDR2 is SMNVEV (reference sequence). The CDR3 covers 14 residues. This chain's CDR3 is CASSLSIVGFEAFF. The CDR3 DNA follows: TGTGCCAGCAGTTTATCGATCGTCGGCTTTGAAGCTTTCTTT.

V gene TRBV6-1 combines with J gene TRBJ1-2; tentative D call: TRBD1 (5 bases). Between the trimmed V and J ends, which lost 6 bases and 10 bases, there was a span of 27 bases. The CDR3 is 16 residues long. Germline-derived CDR1 and CDR2 are MNHNS and SASEGT. Here the CDR3 reads CASRTGVGALRQDYTF. As DNA, the CDR3 is TGTGCCAGCAGGACGGGCGTCGGGGCACTTCGGCAAGACTACACCTTC.

This chain uses TRBV7-2 with TRBJ1-2; D might be TRBD1 (6 bases). Between the trimmed V and J ends, which lost 5 bases and 2 bases, there was a span of 9 bases. This CDR3 has 13 amino acids. The germline gives CDR1 SGHTA, CDR2 FQGNSA. Written as DNA, the CDR3 is TGTGCCAGCAGCATGACAGGAAACTATGGCTACACCTTC. It yields the protein CASSMTGNYGYTF.

This clonotype came up many times. This chain connects TRBV12-3 or TRBV12-4 to TRBJ2-3; perhaps TRBD2 as D (6 bases). This CDR3 has 14 residues. Between the trimmed V and J ends, which lost 3 bases and 2 bases, there was a span of 9 bases. The DNA for the CDR3 is TGTGCCAGCAGTTTGTGGACTAACACAGATACGCAGTATTTT. Its translation: CASSLWTNTDTQYF.

This clonotype was detected only a few times. A junction end diverges from the germline sequence, so it may reflect a read error. This sequence joins TRBV5-1 and TRBJ2-1; 10 nucleotides line up with TRBD1. The length of the CDR3 is 13 residues. The germline CDR1 and CDR2 sequences are SGHRS and YFSETQ. CDR3 in amino acids: CASSWRDRGYGLF. CDR3 nucleotide sequence: TGCGCCAGCAGCTGGAGGGACAGGGGTTACGGGCTCTTC.

This clonotype was counted only a few times. A much larger clone lies one base from this, so it may be a read error. The rearrangement joins TRBV7-3 to TRBJ2-1; TRBD2 agrees at 13 bases. Germline loops: CDR1 SGHTA, CDR2 FQGTGA. The CDR3 contains 15 residues. DNA of the CDR3: TGTGCCAGCAGCTCACTAGCGGGGGGGCTGGGTGAGCAGCTCTTC. The encoded protein is CASSSLAGGLGEQLF.

This clonotype was seen many times. The J gene is TRBJ2-7, the V gene TRBV11-2, with unresolved D. Germline CDR1 and CDR2: SGHAT and FQNNGV. The ends were cut back, 5 bases at V and 3 bases at J, with 17 bases in the middle. CDR3 length equals 15 residues. The DNA of the CDR3 is TGTGCCAGCAGCCCCGCCCCCGAATTACACTACGAGCAGTACTTC. As protein: CASSPAPELHYEQYF.

This clonotype was observed many times. This rearrangement joins TRBV24-1 to TRBJ2-2; 8 positions match TRBD2. CDR1 is KGHDR and CDR2 is SFDVKD in the germline V gene. The V and J ends lost 0 bases and 2 bases, in that order; junction bases with no gene match: 7. The CDR3 sequence is 18 residues long. In DNA, the CDR3 is TGTGCCACCAGTGATTTGTCCGTAGCGGGACCCAACACCGGGGAGCTGTTTTTT. Translating gives CATSDLSVAGPNTGELFF.

This clonotype has ten or more counts. The chain couples TRBV9 to TRBJ1-6; 10 nucleotides align to TRBD1. CDR1 SGDLS and CDR2 YYNGEE come from the germline V gene. Unmatched junction bases numbered 5, after V lost 3 bases and J lost 11 bases. The CDR3 spans 14 residues. CDR3 sequence reads: CASSGTGGSPPLHF. CDR3 DNA sequence: TGTGCCAGCAGCGGGACAGGGGGATCGCCACCCCTCCACTTT.

As regards this clonotype: One end of the junction fails to match germline, which may point to a read error. CDR3 nucleotides: TGTGCCAGCAGTTTCCTCGGGACTAGCGGGATGTTC. This translates into CASSFLGTSGMF. The chain uses TRBV12-3 or TRBV12-4 and TRBJ2-1; 13 positions match TRBD2. This CDR3 has 12 residues.

Many counts were recorded for this clonotype. The chain combines TRBV27 with TRBJ1-6; possibly TRBD1 for D (5 bases). The V end lost 8 bases, the J end lost 5 bases, and 19 bases lay between the germline ends. Germline-derived CDR1 and CDR2 are MNHEY and SMNVEV (reference sequence). The CDR3 runs to 16 residues. This CDR3 is CASGTTGGRDNSPLHF. For the CDR3, the DNA is TGTGCCAGCGGGACCACAGGAGGTCGAGATAATTCACCCCTCCACTTT.

With regard to this clonotype: This may arise from a read error, as a much more abundant clone is one base away. Without the conserved terminal phenylalanine or tryptophan, this CDR3 likely stems from a read error. V is TRBV6-1 and J is TRBJ2-7; 12 bases are a match to TRBD2. The CDR3 length is 15 residues. After removal of 4 bases from V and 1 base from J, the junction contained 2 bases not matched to a gene. Germline-derived CDR1 and CDR2 are MNHNS and SASEGT. The CDR3 is CASSGTSGVSYEQYL. The CDR3 DNA reads TGTGCCAGCAGTGGGACTAGCGGGGTTTCCTACGAGCAGTACCTC.

This clonotype was observed at least ten times. The CDR3 spells CAISESGYSTDTQYF. DNA for the CDR3: TGTGCCATCAGTGAGTCGGGGTATAGTACAGATACGCAGTATTTT. This chain uses TRBV10-3 with TRBJ2-3, with no clear D. Trimming left V 0 bases short and J 3 bases short, with 10 bases between. The germline V gene encodes CDR1 ENHRY and CDR2 SYGVKD. This CDR3 has 15 residues.

The V and J genes are TRBV2 and TRBJ2-6; no clear D. CDR3 length: 12 amino acids. Trimming took off 7 bases at V and 5 bases at J, with 6 bases between the two ends. Germline assignment: CDR1 SNHLY and CDR2 FYNNEI. This CDR3 is CASTERANVLTF. CDR3 in DNA: TGTGCCAGCACAGAGCGGGCCAACGTCCTGACTTTC.

In its sample, this clonotype was seen many times. The chain combines TRBV2 with TRBJ2-7; 8 positions agree with TRBD2. Unmatched junction bases numbered 7, after V lost 4 bases and J lost 5 bases. The CDR3 sequence is 14 residues long. CDR1 and CDR2 (germline): SNHLY, FYNNEI. The CDR3 protein is CASSVYSGTHEQYF. The CDR3, as DNA: TGTGCCAGCAGTGTATATAGCGGGACCCACGAGCAGTACTTC.

This clonotype has ten or more counts. This rearrangement joins TRBV7-9 to TRBJ1-1, with TRBD1 matching over 8 bases. Per germline, CDR1 SEHNR and CDR2 FQNEAQ (reference sequence). After removal of 6 bases from V and 5 bases from J, the junction contained 5 bases not matched to a gene. This CDR3 contains 13 residues. The CDR3 here is CASRDREYTEAFF. In DNA form, the CDR3 reads TGTGCCAGCAGGGACAGGGAATATACTGAAGCTTTCTTT.

This clonotype was recorded at least ten times. CDR3 amino acids: CAISVGQTNNSPLHF. Here the CDR3 DNA reads TGTGCCATCAGCGTGGGACAGACCAATAATTCACCCCTCCACTTT. The chain is built from TRBV10-3 and TRBJ1-6, with 7 positions matching TRBD1. CDR3 size: 15 residues. V gave up 6 bases and J gave up 5 bases; unmatched junction bases: 7. The germline V gene has CDR1 ENHRY and CDR2 SYGVKD.

The V and J genes are TRBV20-1 and TRBJ1-1, with D unclear. The germline CDR1 and CDR2 sequences are DFQATT and SNEGSKA (reference sequence). The CDR3 is made up of 12 amino acids. V shed 8 bases and J shed 6 bases, with 16 bases lying between them. CDR3 DNA sequence: TGCAGTCCAAGAACGGTGCCCCCTGAAGCTTTCTTT. Amino acids: CSPRTVPPEAFF.

There are a few counts of this clonotype. The J gene is TRBJ2-1, the V gene TRBV4-1; a weak D match, TRBD1 (6 bases). Germline CDR1 MGHRA, CDR2 YSYEKL. This CDR3 spans 16 amino acids. Trimming took 3 bases from V and 4 from J, leaving 16 bases between them. Here the CDR3 DNA reads TGCGCCAGCAGCCAGGTGGGACAAACTAAGTACAATGAGCAGTTCTTC. Translated, it gives CASSQVGQTKYNEQFF.

The count of this clonotype is one. This chain uses TRBV6-5 with TRBJ2-7; TRBD2 matches 11 bases. The trim removed 4 bases at V and 7 bases at J, leaving 12 bases unmatched. Germline V gene data show CDR1 as MNHEY and CDR2 as SVGAGI. There are 16 residues in the CDR3. The CDR3: CASSFGLLAGVSEQYF. CDR3 bases: TGTGCCAGCAGTTTCGGCTTACTAGCGGGAGTTAGTGAGCAGTACTTC.

V and J are TRBV2 and TRBJ1-5; D not resolved. V lost 3 bases and J 0 bases, leaving 0 bases between the germline ends. The CDR3 covers 12 residues. The germline V gene encodes CDR1 SNHLY and CDR2 FYNNEI. The CDR3 sequence: CASSDSNQPQHF. The CDR3 nucleotides read TGTGCCAGCAGTGATAGCAATCAGCCCCAGCATTTT.